Here is one TCR beta chain with its context. These data are taken from a study of T-cell reconstitution after alpha-beta-depleted transplantation in children. Unique molecular identifiers were incorporated when the TCRbeta library was constructed. TCRdb called the PCR reads again in MiXCR, with one record for every CDR3 protein. The sample gives hundreds of thousands of distinct CDR3 sequences, roughly 15% of which show up once; about 1.1% is in the top ten. V was clipped by 8 bases and J by 10 bases, with 27 bases between them. The CDR3 has 17 residues. The genes are TRBV12-3 or TRBV12-4 and TRBJ1-6; D gene uncertain. The specimen was PBMCs from the stem cell graft donor, collected from the stem cell graft. The clonotype was recovered from a human donor who donated a stem cell graft to a child with acute myeloid leukemia. The CDR3 DNA follows: TGTGCCAGCCGGACGCGGATTGGAGAATTTGGGAACTCACCCCTCCACTTT. Its translation is CASRTRIGEFGNSPLHF.